This T cell receptor (beta chain) came from a study of human T cells and chemical hapten exposure. Background on the study: DPC (0.01%) was patch tested on the upper back and read at 6 days. Points from the study as a whole: Following DPC sensitization, TCRs present above 1 in 1000 frequency showed no change.

A word on this clonotype: Its antigen remains unidentified.

Time point indicated: patch test 3, about 24 weeks after DPC sensitization. Treatment described: therapeutic diphenylcyclopropenone sensitization with weekly scalp DPC. The study drew its donors from alopecia patients who were 18 to 70 years old and suitable for DPC. The CDR3 loop spans 13 amino acids. V was clipped by 4 bases and J by 2 bases; unmatched bases: 1. From germline, CDR1 is SGHTA and CDR2 FQGNSA. In TCRdb, the RACE reads were re-called with MiXCR into one record per CDR3 protein. The data show 150,000 to 200,000 distinct CDR3 sequences, about 25% seen once. The chain recombines TRBV7-2 with TRBJ2-5; 7 nucleotides line up with TRBD2. This TCR came from a woman in her thirties or forties with alopecia areata. Some clones in this sample may be carry-over from other donors' samples. Sample: whole blood, taken in connection with sensitization to the hapten diphenylcyclopropenone (DPC). CDR3 sequence (DNA): TGTGCCAGCAGCTGGGACTATCAAGAGACCCAGTACTTC. As protein: CASSWDYQETQYF.